The present entry profiles one TCR beta chain with its context. The antigen it binds to is not known. There are no base qualities to consult, and no much larger clone falls within one base. This specimen belongs to a study of shared clonotypes between healthy human individuals (TCRdb year 2020). Study-level background: A couple of women and a few men aged 18 to 49 years were included in the cohort. Leukapheresis yielded between about 0.94 and 10 billion PBMCs per donor. Per donor, three plates each were used for CD4 naive and CD4 memory, two for CD8 naive, and one for CD8 memory. Libraries were prepared and TCR repertoires were sequenced by different laboratories using diverse techniques, in order to increase sequencing depth and limit assay-specific biases. Blood TCR repertoires of roughly 5 healthy adults were deeply sequenced to estimate repertoire size and the extent of clonotype sharing between individuals.

The V end gives up 4 bases and the J end 6 bases, leaving 10 bases in the junction not matched to a gene. Based on the germline V gene (reference sequence), the CDR1 and CDR2 sequences are SEHNR and FQNEAQ. Its CDR3 holds 15 amino acids, cysteine through phenylalanine. Only the CDR3 part of the read is kept: 45 bases, read in frame from the first base. For the CD8 naive samples, CD45RO-negative cells were positively selected for CCR7, yielding a CD45RA+CCR7+ population from which TemRA cells were excluded. Healthy HIV-negative adults with no recently reported acute infections or vaccinations were included as donors. Every donor was a Caucasian adult residing in Nashville, Tennessee, USA. Blood was obtained by leukapheresis, after which PBMCs were separated by Ficoll-Histopaque density gradient centrifugation and cryopreserved in liquid nitrogen vapor phase. Analytical flow cytometry was used to check the purity and quantity of every magnetically sorted T cell population. Genomic DNA was isolated from every sorted fraction and measured by UV absorbance on a Nanodrop 2000c.

Findings and caveats that apply to the study as a whole: Compared with non-shared clonotypes, the clonotypes found in all four sorted-subset donors had higher generation probabilities. Sampling was restricted to blood, and TCR repertoires in tissue are likely to differ from TCR repertoires in blood. Across four donors, about 5% of naive CD4, more than 3% of naive CD8, around 2.1% of memory CD4, and roughly 0.4% of memory CD8 clonotypes were shared. Because the study included only a small number of donors, the genetic and exposure-history diversity represented was limited. Based on pairwise subsampling, the degree of clonotype sharing among donors was expected to be affected by sequencing depth. Rarefaction of sorted-subset datasets indicated incomplete sequencing despite the large sequencing depth. Larger estimated clonotype richness was generally found for naive subsets than for memory subsets.

Using the deep immunoSEQ assay, TCR CDR3 regions were amplified from genomic DNA by multiplex PCR. Extracted genomic DNA from each cell subset was spread evenly across all wells of several immunoSEQ 96-well plates, with each plate serving as a replicate. Each replicate PCR for sorted subsets received about 180 ng genomic DNA, equal to 30,000 or so T cell genomes. Purified libraries were measured with a Qubit 3.0 fluorometer, size-checked on a Bioanalyzer 2100, and measured again with the KAPA Library Quantification kit. Each immunoSEQ 96-well plate was sequenced on its own single-read 150-cycle Illumina NextSeq 550 flow cell. In the paper's pipeline: Because the immunoSEQ output included only junctional sequences and no quality scores, the filtering could not be the same as the filtering used for full-length reads. To assign V/J genes and CDR3, sequences were annotated using PyIR, a Python wrapper for IgBLAST v1.9, with IMGT germline references. Reads were removed for weak V/J assignments (E-value above 1e-6), missing CDR3, stop codons, out-of-frame junctions, or ambiguous translated residues. V3J clonotypes were defined as sequences sharing an identical inferred V gene, J gene, and CDR3 amino acid sequence. To compute the percentage overlap between repertoires, the number of shared unique clonotypes was divided by the size of the smaller repertoire. Richness of each repertoire was evaluated using RTK rarefaction, the Chao1 estimator, and Recon v2.1 estimates of unobserved clonotypes. Generation probabilities were computed with OLGA for all TCRbeta clonotypes obtained by the gDNA method from several donors. TCRdb holds this immuneACCESS table with in-frame rearrangements only. Some clones are missing; in checked studies, unresolved V genes explain under half, and the rest has no known cause. Clone size and the V and J calls come from that table; the DNA yielded D and trimming. The sample profile shows under 1 million clones; about 91% of them were found once. The ten biggest clones cover about 24% of the sample.

Specimen: naive CD8+ T cells sorted from blood. The cell subset or site tag for this specimen amounts to: CD45RA+CCR7+. The receptor was derived from a man younger than 40 in good health. The V gene is TRBV7-9 and the J gene is TRBJ2-7, and 9 junctional nucleotides match TRBD2. The base sequence is TGTGCCAGCAGCTCTCCGGCGGGAGGGCCCCCCGAGCAGTACTTC. Translated, this is CASSSPAGGPPEQYF.